Listed below are T cell receptor beta chains from one sample, sequenced in a study of blood T cell repertoires in COVID-19. Measured with immunoSEQ multiplex PCR; TCRdb has only the in-frame clones, and not every one. Of 65,000 to 90,000 clones listed, around 80% are singletons. The sequencing sample was made of peripheral blood. The receptors here all came from a woman older than 75 with acute or convalescent COVID-19. Each CDR3 is given with its conserved first and last residue. The D gene is left open where the match is weak. The size entry is marked missing in some rows and otherwise reads once, few, many or a size class.

d_gene	v_gene	abundance	j_gene	CDR3nt	CDR3aa
TRBD2	TRBV18	-	TRBJ2-7	TGTGCCAGCTCACCGGGACTAGCCTCCTACGAGCAGTACTTC	CASSPGLASYEQYF
-	TRBV6-5	-	TRBJ2-7	TGTGCCAGCGAGAATCCCTCTCTCTACGAGCAGTACTTC	CASENPSLYEQYF
-	TRBV19	once	TRBJ2-2	TGTGCCAGTAGTATGAGATGGGAGCTGTTTTTT	CASSMRWELFF
TRBD2	TRBV5-1	-	TRBJ2-3	TGCGCCAGCAGCGCGGGACTAGCGGGAGGTGATACGCAGTATTTT	CASSAGLAGGDTQYF
-	TRBV4-1	-	TRBJ1-2	TGCGCCAGCAGCCAAGAAGGTTGGACAGAGAACTATGGCTACACCTTC	CASSQEGWTENYGYTF
TRBD2	TRBV5-1	-	TRBJ2-7	TGCGCCAGCAGCTCCGGGCGGGAGTACTACGAGCAGTACTTC	CASSSGREYYEQYF
-	TRBV10-3	-	TRBJ1-1	TGTGCCATCACGAGGGGGGGGTCTGAAGCTTTCTTT	CAITRGGSEAFF
-	TRBV2	-	TRBJ1-1	TGTGCCAGCAGTGAGCTTGGCCGTTCCACTGAAGCTTTCTTT	CASSELGRSTEAFF
TRBD1	TRBV7-7	few	TRBJ2-2	TGTGCTAGCAGCTCGGGACAGGGCGGGACCGGGGAGCTGTTTTTT	CASSSGQGGTGELFF
TRBD1	TRBV6-5	-	TRBJ1-6	TGTGCCATACAGACAGGGAGCTCCTATAATTCACCCCTCCACTTT	CAIQTGSSYNSPLHF
TRBD1	TRBV18	-	TRBJ1-4	TGTGCCAGCTCGGACAGGGGCCGCAATGAAAAACTGTTTTTT	CASSDRGRNEKLFF
-	TRBV21-1	-	TRBJ1-5	TGTGCCAGCAGCAAAAGTGGCAGATACAATCAGCCCCAGCATTTT	CASSKSGRYNQPQHF
TRBD1	TRBV3-1/TRBV3-2	-	TRBJ2-4	TGTGCCAGCAGCCAAGACCTCAGGACAGGATCCCTTTCCAAAAACATTCAGTACTTC	CASSQDLRTGSLSKNIQYF
TRBD1	TRBV10-3	-	TRBJ2-7	TGTGCCATCAGTGAGCCCGACAGGGCTTTGGAGCAGTACTTC	CAISEPDRALEQYF
-	TRBV19	once	TRBJ2-1	TGTGCCAGTTCTCTTGCTAGCCACTCCTACAATGAGCAGTTCTTC	CASSLASHSYNEQFF
TRBD1	TRBV3-1/TRBV3-2	-	TRBJ2-5	TGTGCCAGCAGCCGAGACAGGGCAGAGACCCAGTACTTC	CASSRDRAETQYF
-	TRBV25-1	-	TRBJ2-5	TGTGCCAGCAGTGAATCAGGGGGGGAGACCCAGTACTTC	CASSESGGETQYF
TRBD2	TRBV6-5	-	TRBJ2-1	TGTGCCAGCAGTCTCGGACTAGCGGGAGCATTTTTCTTC	CASSLGLAGAFFF
-	TRBV5-3	medium-sized	TRBJ2-7	TGTGCCAGAAGCTTGGGAGACATCTACGAGCAGTACTTC	CARSLGDIYEQYF
TRBD2	TRBV24-1	-	TRBJ2-2	TGTGCCACCAGTGATTTTAGCGGGACCTCCGGGGAGCTGTTTTTT	CATSDFSGTSGELFF
-	TRBV19	-	TRBJ2-1	TGTGCCAGTAAAAGGCGGCCACAATCCAATGAGCAGTTCTTC	CASKRRPQSNEQFF
-	TRBV6-5	-	TRBJ1-6	TGTGCCAGCACTCTAGTCTCCTATAATTCACCCCTCCACTTT	CASTLVSYNSPLHF
TRBD1	TRBV29-1	once	TRBJ2-2	TGCAGCGTTCGAGACAGGGCTAACACCGGGGAGCTGTTTTTT	CSVRDRANTGELFF
-	TRBV4-1	once	TRBJ2-4	TGCGCCAGCAGCCAAGATCGAGATAGCGGAATAGCCAAAAACATTCAGTACTTC	CASSQDRDSGIAKNIQYF
TRBD2	TRBV19	few	TRBJ2-2	TGTGCCAGTAGTCTATTAGTCAGCGGGAGGGCCACCGGGGAGCTGTTTTTT	CASSLLVSGRATGELFF
TRBD1	TRBV14	-	TRBJ2-5	TGTGCCAGCAGCCGCCGGACAGGAAGGGAGACCCAGTACTTC	CASSRRTGRETQYF
TRBD1	TRBV7-2	-	TRBJ2-2	TGTGCCAGCAGCTTTTATTCGGGACAGGGAGGAGAGCTGTTTTTT	CASSFYSGQGGELFF